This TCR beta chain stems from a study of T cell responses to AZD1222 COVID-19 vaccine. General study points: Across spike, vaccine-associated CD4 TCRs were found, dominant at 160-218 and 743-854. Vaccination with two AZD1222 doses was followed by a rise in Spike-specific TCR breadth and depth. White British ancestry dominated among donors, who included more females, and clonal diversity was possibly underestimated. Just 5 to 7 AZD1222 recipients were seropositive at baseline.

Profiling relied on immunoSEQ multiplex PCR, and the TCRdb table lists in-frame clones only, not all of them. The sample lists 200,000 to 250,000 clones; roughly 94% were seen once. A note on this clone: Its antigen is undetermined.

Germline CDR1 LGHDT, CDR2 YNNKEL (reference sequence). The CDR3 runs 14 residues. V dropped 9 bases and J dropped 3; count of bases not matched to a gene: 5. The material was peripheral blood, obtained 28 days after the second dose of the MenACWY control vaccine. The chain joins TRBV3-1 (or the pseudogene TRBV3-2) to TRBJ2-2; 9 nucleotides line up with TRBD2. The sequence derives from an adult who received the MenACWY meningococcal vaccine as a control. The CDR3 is CASQTSGHTGELFF. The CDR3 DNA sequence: TGTGCCAGTCAGACTAGCGGACACACCGGGGAGCTGTTTTTT.